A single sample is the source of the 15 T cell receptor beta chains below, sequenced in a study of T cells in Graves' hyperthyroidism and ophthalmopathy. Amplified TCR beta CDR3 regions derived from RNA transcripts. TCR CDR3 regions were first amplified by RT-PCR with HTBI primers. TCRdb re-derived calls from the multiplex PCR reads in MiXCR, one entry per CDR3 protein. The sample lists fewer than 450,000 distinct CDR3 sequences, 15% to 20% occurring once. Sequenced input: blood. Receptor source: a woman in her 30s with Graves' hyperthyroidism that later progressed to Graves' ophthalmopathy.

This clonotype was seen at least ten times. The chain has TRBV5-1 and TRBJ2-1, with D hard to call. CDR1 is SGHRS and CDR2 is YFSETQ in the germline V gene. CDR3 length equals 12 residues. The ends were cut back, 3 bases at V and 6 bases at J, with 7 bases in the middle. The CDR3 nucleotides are TGCGCCAGCAGCTCGAATTCCAATGAGCAGTTCTTC. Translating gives CASSSNSNEQFF.

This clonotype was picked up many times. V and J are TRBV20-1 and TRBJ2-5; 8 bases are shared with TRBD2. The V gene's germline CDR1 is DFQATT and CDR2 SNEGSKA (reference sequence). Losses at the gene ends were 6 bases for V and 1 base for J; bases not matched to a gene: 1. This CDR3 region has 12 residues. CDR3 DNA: TGCAGTGCACTAGCGGTCCAAGAGACCCAGTACTTC. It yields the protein CSALAVQETQYF.

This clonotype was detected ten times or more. The DNA for the CDR3 is TGTGCCAGCACCCTGATAGCGGGGGCCTCCTCCTACGAGCAGTACTTC. As protein: CASTLIAGASSYEQYF. This rearrangement joins TRBV6-1 to TRBJ2-7; the match to TRBD2 covers 9 bases. Germline V gives CDR1 MNHNS, CDR2 SASEGT. V was clipped by 7 bases and J by 0 bases; unmatched bases: 10. This CDR3 has 16 amino acids.

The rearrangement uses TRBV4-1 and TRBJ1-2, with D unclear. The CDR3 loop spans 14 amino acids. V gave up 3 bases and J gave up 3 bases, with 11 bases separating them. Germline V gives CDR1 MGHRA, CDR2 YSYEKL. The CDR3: CASSQTGLYYGYTF. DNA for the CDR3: TGCGCCAGCAGCCAGACGGGGTTATACTATGGCTACACCTTC.

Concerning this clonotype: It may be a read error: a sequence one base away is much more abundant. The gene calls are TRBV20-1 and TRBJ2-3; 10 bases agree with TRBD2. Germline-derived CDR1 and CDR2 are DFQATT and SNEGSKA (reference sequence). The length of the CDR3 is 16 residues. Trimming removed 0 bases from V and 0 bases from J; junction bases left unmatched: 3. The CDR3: CSARELTSGSTDTQYF. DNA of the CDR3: TGCAGTGCTAGAGAGTTGACTAGCGGGAGCACAGATACGCAGTATTTT.

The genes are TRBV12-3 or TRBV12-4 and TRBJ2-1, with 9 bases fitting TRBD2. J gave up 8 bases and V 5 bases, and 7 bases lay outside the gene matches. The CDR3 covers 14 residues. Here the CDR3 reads CASSPGLAHDEQFF. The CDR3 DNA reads TGTGCCAGCAGTCCGGGACTAGCCCATGATGAGCAGTTCTTC.

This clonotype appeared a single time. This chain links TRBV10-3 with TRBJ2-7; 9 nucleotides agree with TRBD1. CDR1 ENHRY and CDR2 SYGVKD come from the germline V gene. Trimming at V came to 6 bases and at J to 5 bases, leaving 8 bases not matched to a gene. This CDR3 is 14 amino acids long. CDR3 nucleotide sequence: TGTGCCATCAGAGCCGGGACAGGGCACAACGAGCAGTACTTC. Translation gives CAIRAGTGHNEQYF.

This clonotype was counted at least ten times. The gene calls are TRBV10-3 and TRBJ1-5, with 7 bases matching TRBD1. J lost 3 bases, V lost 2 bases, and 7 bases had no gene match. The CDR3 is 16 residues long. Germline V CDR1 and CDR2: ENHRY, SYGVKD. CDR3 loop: CAISERAGGANQPQHF. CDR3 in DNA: TGTGCCATCAGTGAGAGGGCAGGGGGAGCCAATCAGCCCCAGCATTTT.

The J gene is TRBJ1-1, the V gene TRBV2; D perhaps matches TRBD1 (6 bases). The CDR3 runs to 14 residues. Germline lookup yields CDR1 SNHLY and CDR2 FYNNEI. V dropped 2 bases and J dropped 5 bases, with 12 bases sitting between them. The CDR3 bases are TGTGCCAGCAGTGAAAGGGGGGTGGTAACTGAAGCTTTCTTT. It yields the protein CASSERGVVTEAFF.

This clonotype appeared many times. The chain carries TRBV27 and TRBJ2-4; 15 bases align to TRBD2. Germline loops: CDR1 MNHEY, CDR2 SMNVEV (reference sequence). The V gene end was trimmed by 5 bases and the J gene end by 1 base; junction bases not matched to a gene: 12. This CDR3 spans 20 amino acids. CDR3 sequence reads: CASSRRPGLAGGGAKNIQYF. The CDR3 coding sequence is TGTGCCAGCAGTCGCAGACCGGGACTAGCGGGAGGTGGGGCCAAAAACATTCAGTACTTC.

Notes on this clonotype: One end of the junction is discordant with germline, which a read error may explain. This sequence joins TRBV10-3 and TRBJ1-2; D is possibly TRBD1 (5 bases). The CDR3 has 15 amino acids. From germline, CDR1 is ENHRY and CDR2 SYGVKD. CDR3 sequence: CAISALVGDNHGYTF. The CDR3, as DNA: TGTGCCATCAGTGCTCTCGTGGGGGATAACCATGGCTACACCTTC.

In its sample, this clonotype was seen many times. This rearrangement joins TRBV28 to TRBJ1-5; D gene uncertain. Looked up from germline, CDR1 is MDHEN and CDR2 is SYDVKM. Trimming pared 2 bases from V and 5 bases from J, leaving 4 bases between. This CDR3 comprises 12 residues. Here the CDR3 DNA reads TGTGCCAGCAGTTTAGAGGATCAGCCCCAGCATTTT. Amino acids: CASSLEDQPQHF.

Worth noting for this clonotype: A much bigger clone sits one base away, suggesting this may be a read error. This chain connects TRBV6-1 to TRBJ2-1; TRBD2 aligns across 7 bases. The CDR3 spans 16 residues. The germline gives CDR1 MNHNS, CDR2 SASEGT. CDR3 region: CASSNAGLSSYSEQFF. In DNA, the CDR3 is TGTGCCAGCAGCAACGCGGGACTAAGCTCCTACAGTGAGCAGTTCTTC.

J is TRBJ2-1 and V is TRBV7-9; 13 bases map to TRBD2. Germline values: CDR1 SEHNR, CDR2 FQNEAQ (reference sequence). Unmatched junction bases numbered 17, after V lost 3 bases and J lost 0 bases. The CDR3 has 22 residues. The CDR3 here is CASSFSSRRLAGGQSSYNEQFF. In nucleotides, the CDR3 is TGTGCCAGCAGCTTTTCGTCCCGGAGACTAGCGGGGGGCCAGAGCTCCTACAATGAGCAGTTCTTC.

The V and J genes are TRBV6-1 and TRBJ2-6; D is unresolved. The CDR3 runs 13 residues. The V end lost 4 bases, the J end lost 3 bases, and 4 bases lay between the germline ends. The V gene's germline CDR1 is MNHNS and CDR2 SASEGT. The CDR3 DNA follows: TGTGCCAGCAGTGTGCGTGGGGCCAACGTCCTGACTTTC. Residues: CASSVRGANVLTF.